This T cell receptor beta chain was recovered during a study of identical twins. Regarding the study as a whole: Beta out-of-frame sequences displayed a weaker excess of sharing between twins.

There are 13 residues in the CDR3. The V end lost 4 bases, the J end lost 4 bases, and 9 bases lay between the germline ends. Germline CDR1 is SGHRS and CDR2 is YFSETQ. TCRdb processed the 5' RACE reads anew with MiXCR; each CDR3 protein has one entry. The table includes 400,000 to 550,000 distinct CDR3 sequences, less than 25% detected once. Note on this clonotype: Its specificity is not known.

This same sample was also taken into another study, of T cells expressing NK-cell markers. That paper states: Leadership of the CD3+CD56-NKG2C+ fraction also belonged to these clonotypes in several donors.

Sequencing used CD4+ T cells sorted from blood. J is TRBJ1-5 and V is TRBV5-1; D is unclear. This TCR was recovered from a woman between 18 and 29 years old in good health. Here the CDR3 reads CASSQDQNQPQHF. CDR3 bases: TGCGCCAGCAGCCAGGATCAAAATCAGCCCCAGCATTTT.